The 14 T cell receptor beta chains reported below all come from one sample, sequenced in a study of blood T cell repertoires in COVID-19. Sequencing was performed with immunoSEQ multiplex PCR; in TCRdb, only in-frame clones are kept and a portion is missing. This table holds 200,000 to 250,000 clones, 82% found once. The source material was peripheral blood. These receptors originate from a woman older than 75 with COVID-19, enrolled during active disease.

This clone was seen only a few times. The V gene is TRBV7-6, the J gene TRBJ2-2; a weak D match, TRBD1 (5 bases). CDR3 size: 18 residues. V lost 4 bases and J 5 bases, leaving 23 bases between the germline ends. Germline V gene data show CDR1 as SGHVS and CDR2 as FNYEAQ. The CDR3 spells CASSSRSLDSRATGELFF. CDR3 DNA sequence: TGTGCCAGCAGCTCCCGGAGTTTAGACAGTCGGGCTACCGGGGAGCTGTTTTTT.

The V call is TRBV6-6, the J call TRBJ1-1, with D maybe TRBD1 (6 bases). Trimming left V 2 bases short and J 3 bases short, with 13 bases between. This CDR3 region has 15 residues. The germline CDR1 and CDR2 sequences are MNHNY and SVGAGI (reference sequence). Written as DNA, the CDR3 is TGTGCCAGCAGTTACCCTGGGCAGGGGCACACTGAAGCTTTCTTT. Amino acid sequence: CASSYPGQGHTEAFF.

The rearrangement joins TRBV5-4 to TRBJ2-1; D gene ambiguous. There are 11 residues in the CDR3. Per germline, CDR1 SGHNT and CDR2 YYREEE (reference sequence). Trimming stripped 2 bases from V and 5 bases from J, with 2 bases between. DNA for the CDR3: TGTGCCAGCAGCTTCAACAATGAGCAGTTCTTC. The encoded protein is CASSFNNEQFF.

The chain has TRBV12-5 and TRBJ2-1; no clear D. The V and J ends lost 5 bases and 3 bases respectively, with 14 bases between them. The germline CDR1 and CDR2 sequences are LGHNT and FRNRAP. CDR3 size: 15 residues. The chain's CDR3 is CASGPDTSIYNEQFF. CDR3 nucleotide sequence: TGTGCTAGTGGTCCTGACACGAGTATCTACAATGAGCAGTTCTTC.

The chain carries TRBV9 and TRBJ1-1; TRBD1 matches 7 bases. CDR1 and CDR2 (germline): SGDLS, YYNGEE. The CDR3 consists of 14 residues. After removal of 3 bases from V and 4 bases from J, the junction contained 6 bases not matched to a gene. CDR3 nucleotides: TGTGCCAGCAGCGGGAGGGACAGCGGCACTGAAGCTTTCTTT. Translation: CASSGRDSGTEAFF.

The chain links TRBV30 to TRBJ2-7; maybe TRBD1 (5 bases). The germline V gene encodes CDR1 GTSNPN and CDR2 SVGIG (reference sequence). The CDR3 extends over 14 amino acids. Trimming removed 1 base from V and 0 bases from J, with 10 bases in between. Here the CDR3 reads CAWSGGAGSYEQYF. The CDR3 nucleotides read TGTGCCTGGAGTGGTGGGGCCGGCTCCTACGAGCAGTACTTC.

This clone was detected once. The V and J genes are TRBV6-5 and TRBJ1-2; TRBD1 matches 8 bases. This CDR3 region has 13 residues. The V gene's germline CDR1 is MNHEY and CDR2 SVGAGI. V lost 11 bases and J lost 12; bases outside the gene matches: 17. CDR3 sequence reads: CASKRAGGSRDTF. The CDR3 nucleotides are TGTGCCTCAAAAAGGGCAGGGGGCAGTAGGGACACCTTC.

This chain uses TRBV6-6 with TRBJ2-7; TRBD1 matches at 7 bases. The CDR3 consists of 15 residues. The germline CDR1 and CDR2 sequences are MNHNY and SVGAGI (reference sequence). With 2 bases clipped from V and 3 bases from J, the junction kept 7 bases outside the gene matches. The CDR3 bases are TGTGCCAGCAGTTACCTCCGAGGGGGCAACTACGAGCAGTACTTC. Residues: CASSYLRGGNYEQYF.

This clone has a handful of counts. The rearrangement links TRBV28 to TRBJ1-5; 7 bases are a match to TRBD1. From germline, CDR1 is MDHEN and CDR2 SYDVKM. There are 18 residues in the CDR3. V was clipped by 1 base and J by 0 bases; unmatched bases: 9. Here the CDR3 reads CASSLFRDSSYSNQPQHF. For the CDR3, the DNA is TGTGCCAGCAGTTTATTCCGGGACAGCTCATATAGCAATCAGCCCCAGCATTTT. The full variable domain, its missing parts supplied by reference TRBV28 and TRBJ1-5, is DVKVTQSSRYLVKRTGEKVFLECVQDMDHENMFWYRQDPGLGLRLIYFSYDVKMKEKGDIPEGYSVSREKKERFSLILESASTNQTSMYLCASSLFRDSSYSNQPQHFGDGTRLSIL.

In its sample, this clone was seen once. The genes are TRBV15 and TRBJ1-5; D remains ambiguous. CDR1 and CDR2 (germline): LNHNV, YYDKDF (reference sequence). V was clipped by 0 bases and J by 4 bases, with 7 bases between them. The CDR3 totals 14 residues. The CDR3 reads CATSREMTNQPQHF. In DNA, the CDR3 is TGTGCCACCAGCAGAGAGATGACAAATCAGCCCCAGCATTTT.

The chain carries TRBV27 and TRBJ1-6; D uncertain. Germline V gene lookup returns CDR1 MNHEY and CDR2 SMNVEV (reference sequence). Trimming removed 6 bases from V and 8 bases from J, with 11 bases in between. CDR3 length: 13 residues. CDR3 in amino acids: CASSYRRDSPLHF. The CDR3 DNA follows: TGTGCCAGCAGCTATAGACGGGATTCACCCCTCCACTTT.

This CDR3 is CASALGQQYTQYF. CDR3 nucleotides: TGCGCCAGCGCCCTTGGACAGCAGTACACGCAGTATTTT. The chain is built from TRBV5-1 and TRBJ2-3; tentatively, D is TRBD1 (6 bases). The germline V gene has CDR1 SGHRS and CDR2 YFSETQ. The V gene lost 7 bases and the J gene lost 9 bases, with 18 bases spanning the gap. This CDR3 contains 13 residues.

This clone has just one count. The chain has TRBV7-3 and TRBJ2-3; 10 bases are a match to TRBD2. The CDR3 extends over 17 amino acids. Germline V gives CDR1 SGHTA, CDR2 FQGTGA. Trimming at V came to 2 bases and at J to 1 base, leaving 6 bases not matched to a gene. The CDR3 DNA follows: TGTGCCAGCAGCTTATTAAGCGGGGGGGCCGGCACAGATACGCAGTATTTT. Its translation is CASSLLSGGAGTDTQYF.

There are a few counts of this clone. The chain is built from TRBV28 and TRBJ1-3, with TRBD1 identical over 9 bases. V shed 7 bases, J shed 2 bases, and the junction held 3 bases outside the gene matches. Looked up from germline, CDR1 is MDHEN and CDR2 is SYDVKM. The CDR3 has 14 residues. CDR3 residues: CASTTGGAGNTIYF. The CDR3 DNA follows: TGTGCCAGCACTACAGGGGGCGCTGGAAACACCATATATTTT.